The rows below give T cell receptor beta chains drawn from one sample of a study of T cell repertoires in cytomegalovirus infection. Using its own MiXCR run on the reads, TCRdb lists one record per CDR3 protein. Of over 100,000 distinct CDR3 sequences listed, about 15% are singletons. Sequenced input: PBMCs. These receptors were taken from a human donor in good health (CMV status not recorded). Some clones in this sample may be carry-over from other donors' samples. The CDR3 runs from the conserved cysteine through the conserved F or W. The D gene is left open where the match is weak. Expanded clones get a size class; other rows say once, few or many, or leave the size out.

TRBV28	.	TRBJ2-6	.	CASYSGANVLTF	TGTGCCAGCTACTCTGGGGCCAACGTCCTGACTTTC
TRBV12-3/TRBV12-4	many	TRBJ2-2	TRBD2	CASSPGLDTGELFF	TGTGCCAGCAGCCCAGGACTAGACACCGGGGAGCTGTTTTTT
TRBV7-2	many	TRBJ1-2	TRBD1	CASIPLDRELEGYTF	TGTGCCAGCATCCCATTGGACAGGGAGCTAGAAGGCTACACCTTC
TRBV2	.	TRBJ2-3	.	CASSDSRGRGTQYF	TGTGCCAGCAGTGATTCTCGCGGCCGGGGAACGCAGTATTTT
TRBV20-1	.	TRBJ2-7	TRBD2	CSARGREAGHYEQYF	TGCAGTGCTAGAGGGAGGGAAGCGGGGCACTACGAGCAGTACTTC
TRBV20-1	.	TRBJ2-4	.	CSAGVASKNIQYF	TGCAGTGCTGGAGTGGCTTCCAAAAACATTCAGTACTTC
TRBV7-2	many	TRBJ1-2	.	CASSLGAGHYGYTF	TGTGCCAGCAGCTTAGGGGCAGGGCACTATGGCTACACCTTC
TRBV20-1	.	TRBJ2-3	.	CSAIPYTDTQYF	TGCAGTGCTATACCGTACACAGATACGCAGTATTTT
TRBV28	many	TRBJ2-6	.	CASGSHSGANVLTF	TGTGCCAGCGGCAGCCACTCTGGGGCCAACGTCCTGACTTTC
TRBV7-2	many	TRBJ1-3	.	CASSFRGLSGNTIYF	TGTGCCAGCAGCTTCCGGGGGCTGTCTGGAAACACCATATATTTT
TRBV7-2	.	TRBJ1-5	.	CASSSLSHQPQHF	TGTGCCAGCAGCTCCCTCTCACATCAGCCCCAGCATTTT
TRBV29-1	.	TRBJ2-3	.	CSVAPGLDMQYF	TGCAGCGTGGCGCCTGGGCTAGATATGCAGTATTTT
TRBV12-3/TRBV12-4	.	TRBJ1-5	.	CASSLGRESYQPQHF	TGTGCCAGCAGTTTGGGCAGGGAGTCCTATCAGCCCCAGCATTTT
TRBV7-9	few	TRBJ2-7	TRBD1	CASSSRTGGIEQYF	TGTGCCAGCAGCTCCAGGACAGGGGGCATCGAGCAGTACTTC
TRBV7-8	many	TRBJ1-1	.	CASSLTPQGSTEAFF	TGTGCCAGCAGCTTAACACCGCAGGGGAGCACTGAAGCTTTCTTT
TRBV5-4	.	TRBJ1-1	TRBD1	CASSPPGQAIMNTEAFF	TGTGCCAGCAGCCCCCCAGGACAGGCAATCATGAACACTGAAGCTTTCTTT
TRBV15	few	TRBJ2-3	.	CATSRGGGGSTDTQYF	TGTGCCACCAGCAGAGGGGGTGGGGGTAGCACAGATACGCAGTATTTT
TRBV7-2	.	TRBJ2-7	.	CACSFDRMRYEQYF	TGTGCCTGCAGCTTCGACAGGATGAGATACGAGCAGTACTTC
TRBV28	.	TRBJ1-5	.	CASVSVPGNQPQHF	TGTGCCAGCGTTTCCGTCCCGGGGAATCAGCCCCAGCATTTT
TRBV5-3	.	TRBJ2-1	.	CASSEEQINEQFF	TGTGCCAGCAGCGAGGAACAAATCAATGAGCAGTTCTTC
TRBV20-1	.	TRBJ1-1	.	CSATRVTEAFF	TGCAGTGCTACCAGGGTTACTGAAGCTTTCTTT
TRBV5-1	few	TRBJ2-1	TRBD2	CASSLAGLAGSEQFF	TGCGCCAGCAGCTTGGCCGGGCTAGCGGGGAGTGAGCAGTTCTTC
TRBV7-9	few	TRBJ1-1	.	CASSLVEGSSEAFF	TGTGCCAGCAGCTTAGTTGAGGGATCATCCGAAGCTTTCTTT
TRBV20-1	.	TRBJ2-1	.	CSARAGAWVNEQFF	TGCAGTGCTAGGGCGGGGGCATGGGTGAATGAGCAGTTCTTC
TRBV4-1	many	TRBJ2-3	TRBD2	CASSPRRLLAGESTDTQYF	TGCGCCAGCAGCCCACGGCGATTACTAGCGGGGGAAAGCACAGATACGCAGTATTTT
TRBV11-1	many	TRBJ2-7	.	CASSLRLQAPYEQYF	TGTGCCAGCAGCTTACGGTTACAGGCCCCCTACGAGCAGTACTTC
TRBV5-7	.	TRBJ2-1	.	CASSWVSLATEQFF	TGTGCCAGCAGCTGGGTAAGCCTAGCAACTGAGCAGTTCTTC
TRBV4-3	.	TRBJ2-3	.	CASSQGPRTSTDTQYF	TGCGCCAGCAGCCAAGGGCCCAGGACCAGCACAGATACGCAGTATTTT
TRBV28	many	TRBJ2-7	.	CASSPTDRSSYEQYF	TGTGCCAGCAGTCCAACGGACCGAAGCTCCTACGAGCAGTACTTC
TRBV4-3	.	TRBJ2-7	.	CASSQAGTTYEQYF	TGCGCCAGCAGCCAAGCAGGGACGACCTACGAGCAGTACTTC
TRBV6-5	many	TRBJ2-5	TRBD1	CASSSWTGVETQYF	TGTGCCAGCAGTTCCTGGACAGGGGTAGAGACCCAGTACTTC
TRBV28	few	TRBJ1-4	TRBD1	CAINTPGQLNEKLFF	TGTGCCATCAATACCCCGGGACAGCTTAATGAAAAACTGTTTTTT
TRBV7-9	many	TRBJ2-3	.	CASSLDRHTQYF	TGTGCCAGCAGCTTGGACAGACATACGCAGTATTTT